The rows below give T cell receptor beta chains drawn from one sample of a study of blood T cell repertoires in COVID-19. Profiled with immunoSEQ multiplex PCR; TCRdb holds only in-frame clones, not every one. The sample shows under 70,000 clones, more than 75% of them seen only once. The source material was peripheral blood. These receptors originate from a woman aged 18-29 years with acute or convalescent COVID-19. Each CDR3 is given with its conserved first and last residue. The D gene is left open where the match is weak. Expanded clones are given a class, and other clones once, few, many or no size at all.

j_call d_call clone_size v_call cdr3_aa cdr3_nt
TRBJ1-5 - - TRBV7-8 CASSLGTGSRRPQHF TGTGCCAGCAGCTTAGGAACAGGGAGCCGGCGGCCCCAGCATTTT
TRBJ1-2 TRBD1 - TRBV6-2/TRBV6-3 CASSQTGTARGYTF TGTGCCAGCAGCCAGACGGGGACAGCTCGCGGCTACACCTTC
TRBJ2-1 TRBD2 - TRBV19 CASSISLLAGAHEQFF TGTGCCAGTAGTATTAGTTTGCTAGCGGGAGCTCATGAGCAGTTCTTC
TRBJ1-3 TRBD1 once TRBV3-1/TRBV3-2 CASSPGTANTIYF TGTGCCAGCAGCCCCGGGACAGCAAACACCATATATTTT
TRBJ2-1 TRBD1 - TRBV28 CASSLLGQGQFF TGTGCCAGCAGTTTACTCGGACAGGGGCAGTTCTTC
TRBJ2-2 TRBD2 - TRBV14 CASSQLAGVSTGELFF TGTGCCAGCAGCCAACTAGCGGGAGTTTCCACCGGGGAGCTGTTTTTT
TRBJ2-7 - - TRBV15 CATSRDRGYEQYF TGTGCCACCAGCAGAGATCGGGGATACGAGCAGTACTTC
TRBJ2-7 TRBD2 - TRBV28 CASRLREGSGLEQYF TGTGCCAGCAGGCTCAGGGAGGGGAGCGGACTCGAGCAGTACTTC
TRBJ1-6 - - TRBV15 CATSLSGGGNSPLHF TGTGCCACCAGCCTCTCCGGGGGTGGGAATTCACCCCTCCACTTT
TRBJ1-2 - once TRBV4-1 CASSQVFGGSNYGYTF TGCGCCAGCAGCCAAGTTTTTGGCGGATCTAACTATGGCTACACCTTC
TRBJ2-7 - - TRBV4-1 CASSQDQNYEQYF TGCGCCAGCAGCCAAGATCAAAACTACGAGCAGTACTTC
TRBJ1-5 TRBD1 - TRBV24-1 CATSSTGSNQPQHF TGTGCCACCAGTTCGACAGGGAGCAATCAGCCCCAGCATTTT
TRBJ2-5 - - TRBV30 CAWSVRTGQETQYF TGTGCCTGGAGTGTACGGACGGGGCAAGAGACCCAGTACTTC
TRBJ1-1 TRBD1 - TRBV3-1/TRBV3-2 CASSQGTGNTEAFF TGTGCCAGCAGCCAAGGGACAGGGAACACTGAAGCTTTCTTT
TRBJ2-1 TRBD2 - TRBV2 CASKGRLADIGEQFF TGTGCCAGCAAGGGTCGACTAGCGGACATAGGAGAGCAGTTCTTC
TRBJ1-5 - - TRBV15 CATSSYRGNQPQHF TGTGCCACCAGCAGCTACAGGGGCAATCAGCCCCAGCATTTT
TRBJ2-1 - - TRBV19 CASSPGLPGNEQFF TGTGCCAGTAGTCCAGGACTCCCTGGCAATGAGCAGTTCTTC
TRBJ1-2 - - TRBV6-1 CASSEMPGANYGYTF TGTGCCAGCAGTGAAATGCCGGGAGCCAACTATGGCTACACCTTC
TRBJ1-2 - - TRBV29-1 CSVEDNPQDGYTF TGCAGCGTTGAAGATAATCCCCAGGATGGCTACACCTTC
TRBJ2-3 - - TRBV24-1 CATSPNTDTQYF TGTGCCACCAGCCCCAACACAGATACGCAGTATTTT
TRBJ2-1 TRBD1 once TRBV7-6 CASSLGQGIYNEQFF TGTGCCAGCAGCCTGGGACAGGGGATATACAATGAGCAGTTCTTC
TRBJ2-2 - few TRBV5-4 CASSLFGGNTGELFF TGTGCCAGCAGCTTGTTTGGCGGGAACACCGGGGAGCTGTTTTTT
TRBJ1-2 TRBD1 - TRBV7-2 CASSLIVGGVDGYTF TGTGCCAGCAGCTTAATTGTAGGGGGCGTCGATGGCTACACCTTC
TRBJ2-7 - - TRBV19 CASSNRDTAAEQYF TGTGCCAGTAGTAATAGGGACACCGCCGCAGAGCAGTACTTC
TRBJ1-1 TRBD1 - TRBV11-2 CASSLVVRGRVEAFF TGTGCCAGCAGCTTAGTGGTCAGGGGGCGGGTTGAAGCTTTCTTT
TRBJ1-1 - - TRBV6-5 CATLRGTNTEAFF TGTGCCACCCTGCGGGGAACCAACACTGAAGCTTTCTTT
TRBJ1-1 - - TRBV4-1 CASSQAWSVSTEAFF TGCGCCAGCAGCCAAGCATGGAGTGTTTCCACTGAAGCTTTCTTT
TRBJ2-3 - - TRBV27 CASSLRQLGTDTQYF TGTGCCAGCAGTTTGAGACAGTTGGGCACAGATACGCAGTATTTT
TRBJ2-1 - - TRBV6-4 CASSPEPGFNYNEQFF TGTGCCAGCAGTCCGGAGCCGGGGTTTAACTACAATGAGCAGTTCTTC
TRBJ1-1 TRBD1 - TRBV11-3 CASSRQGGTEAFF TGTGCCAGCAGCAGACAGGGGGGCACTGAAGCTTTCTTT
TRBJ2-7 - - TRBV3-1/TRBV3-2 CASSQDIQREQYF TGTGCCAGCAGCCAAGATATCCAGCGGGAGCAGTACTTC
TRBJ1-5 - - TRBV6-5 CASSRQNNQPQHF TGTGCCAGCAGCCGACAGAACAATCAGCCCCAGCATTTT
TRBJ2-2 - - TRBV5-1 CASSLEWAGVTGELFF TGCGCCAGCAGCTTGGAATGGGCAGGCGTCACCGGGGAGCTGTTTTTT
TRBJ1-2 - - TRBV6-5 CASSYGGGNYGYTF TGTGCCAGCAGTTACGGGGGGGGTAACTATGGCTACACCTTC
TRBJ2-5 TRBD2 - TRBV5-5 CASSWEGRRETQYF TGTGCCAGCAGCTGGGAGGGACGGCGAGAGACCCAGTACTTC
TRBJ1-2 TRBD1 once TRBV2 CASRDRAWGGYTF TGTGCCAGCAGAGACAGGGCTTGGGGCGGCTACACCTTC
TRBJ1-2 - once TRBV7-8 CASSLSQANYGYTF TGTGCCAGCAGCTTAAGTCAGGCTAACTATGGCTACACCTTC
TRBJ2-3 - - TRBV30 CAWSGTQGRTDTQYF TGTGCCTGGAGTGGCACACAGGGTCGGACAGATACGCAGTATTTT
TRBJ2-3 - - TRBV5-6 CASSLYEVEPTDTQYF TGTGCCAGCAGCTTGTATGAGGTCGAACCCACAGATACGCAGTATTTT
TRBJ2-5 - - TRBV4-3 CASSPEVTAPGETQYF TGCGCCAGCAGCCCCGAGGTCACGGCTCCGGGGGAGACCCAGTACTTC
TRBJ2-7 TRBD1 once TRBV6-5 CASSYRGLSYEQYF TGTGCCAGCAGTTACAGGGGGCTCTCCTACGAGCAGTACTTC
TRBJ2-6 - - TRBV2 CASSGLQSGANVLTF TGTGCCAGCAGTGGTTTACAGTCGGGGGCCAACGTCCTGACTTTC
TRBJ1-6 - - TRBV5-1 CASSLGSGDYYNSPLHF TGCGCCAGCAGCTTGGGTTCCGGGGATTACTATAATTCACCCCTCCACTTT
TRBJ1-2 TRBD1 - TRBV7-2 CASSPGKGALYGYTF TGTGCCAGCAGCCCAGGGAAGGGGGCTCTCTATGGCTACACCTTC
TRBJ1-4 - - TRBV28 CASSLHIGQGREKLFF TGTGCCAGCAGTTTACATATCGGCCAGGGGCGTGAAAAACTGTTTTTT
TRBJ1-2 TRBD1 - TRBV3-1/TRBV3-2 CASSQGLTGIGYGYTF TGTGCCAGCAGCCAAGGATTGACAGGGATCGGGTATGGCTACACCTTC
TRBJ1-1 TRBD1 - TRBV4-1 CASSQVIQGVGNTEAFF TGCGCCAGCAGCCAAGTCATACAGGGGGTCGGGAACACTGAAGCTTTCTTT
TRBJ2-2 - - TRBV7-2 CASSLWTKELFF TGTGCCAGCAGCTTATGGACAAAGGAGCTGTTTTTT
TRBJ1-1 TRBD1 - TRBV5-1 CASSLVPGGSTEAFF TGCGCCAGCAGCTTGGTTCCAGGGGGAAGCACTGAAGCTTTCTTT
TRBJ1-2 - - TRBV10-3 CAISESAGFGYTF TGTGCCATCAGTGAGTCCGCAGGGTTCGGCTACACCTTC
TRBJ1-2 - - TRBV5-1 CASSFLGLDYGYTF TGCGCCAGCAGCTTTTTGGGGCTCGACTATGGCTACACCTTC
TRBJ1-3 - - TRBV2 CASSEVPGNTIYF TGTGCCAGCAGTGAAGTCCCGGGAAACACCATATATTTT